Below are 5 T cell receptor beta chains sequenced from a single sample in a study of shared clonotypes between healthy human individuals. Libraries were prepared by immunoSEQ multiplex PCR; TCRdb keeps only in-frame clonotypes and omits some of them. The sample comprises roughly 1.4 million clones, about 98.5% of which are singletons, and approximately 0.38% rests with the top ten. The specimen was naive CD4+ T cells sorted from blood. Subset specified: CD45RA+ positively selected. The receptors were sampled from a man younger than 40 in good health.

CDR3 sequence reads: CASSVRGGEVYNEQFF. DNA for the CDR3: TGTGCCAGCAGCGTCCGGGGGGGCGAAGTCTACAATGAGCAGTTCTTC. This chain connects TRBV9 to TRBJ2-1, with 8 bases that match TRBD2. In germline, CDR1 is SGDLS, CDR2 YYNGEE. V shed 2 bases, J shed 3 bases, and the junction held 7 bases outside the gene matches. The CDR3 contains 16 residues. The whole variable domain, filled in from reference TRBV9 and TRBJ2-1, reads DSGVTQTPKHLITATGQRVTLRCSPRSGDLSVYWYQQSLDQGLQFLIQYYNGEERAKGNILERFSAQQFPDLHSELNLSSLELGDSALYFCASSVRGGEVYNEQFFGPGTRLTVL.

CDR3 in DNA: TGTGCCAGCAGCTTTCGAGGGAGAGGCACCGGGGAGCTGTTTTTT. This encodes CASSFRGRGTGELFF. The gene calls are TRBV7-3 and TRBJ2-2; possibly TRBD2 for D (5 bases). The V end lost 3 bases, the J end lost 4 bases, and 12 bases lay between the germline ends. The germline V gene has CDR1 SGHTA and CDR2 FQGTGA. The CDR3 contains 15 residues.

This clone occurred once. The chain carries TRBV4-1 and TRBJ2-7; D is undetermined. CDR3 size: 17 residues. Germline V gene sequence: CDR1 MGHRA, CDR2 YSYEKL. Trimming shortened V by 0 bases and J by 2 bases, and 17 bases separated the two germline ends. Here the CDR3 reads CASSQDSDRAITYEQYF. As DNA, the CDR3 is TGCGCCAGCAGCCAAGATTCGGACCGAGCAATAACCTACGAGCAGTACTTC.

This rearrangement joins TRBV6-1 to TRBJ2-2; perhaps TRBD1 as D (5 bases). CDR1 is MNHNS and CDR2 is SASEGT in the germline V gene. Between the trimmed V and J ends, which lost 2 bases and 1 base, there was a span of 11 bases. The length of the CDR3 is 16 residues. In DNA form, the CDR3 reads TGTGCCAGCAGTGAACTCAGGGCGGTGAACACCGGGGAGCTGTTTTTT. Encoded protein: CASSELRAVNTGELFF.

The chain has TRBV5-8 and TRBJ2-1; the match to TRBD2 covers 10 bases. V trimming: 4 bases; J trimming: 7 bases; junction bases outside the gene matches: 5. The CDR3 is 14 amino acids. Germline lookup yields CDR1 SGHTS and CDR2 YDEGEE. Written as DNA, the CDR3 is TGTGCCAGCAGCCCCCAACTAGCGGGGAATGAGCAGTTCTTC. Protein: CASSPQLAGNEQFF.